This T cell receptor (beta chain) is drawn from a study of control samples from healthy donors and cancer patients. The repertoire was sequenced with immunoSEQ multiplex PCR; TCRdb's copy has only in-frame clones and lacks some. This table has some 89,000 clones, more than 75% appearing once. This CDR3 has 14 amino acids. The germline CDR1 and CDR2 sequences are GTSNPN and SVGIG (reference sequence). V shed 4 bases and J shed 4 bases, with 17 bases lying between them. This receptor was obtained from a man aged 25 to 40 in good health. The rearrangement joins TRBV30 to TRBJ2-7; weak D call: TRBD2 (7 bases). The specimen was blood. The CDR3 reads CAWNEGGAQYEQYV. The CDR3 region has the DNA TGTGCCTGGAACGAGGGGGGGGCACAGTACGAGCAGTACGTC.